The TCR beta chain described here comes from a study of blood T cells in healthy people across ages. Findings of the study overall: TCR beta diversity tracked closely with naive T cell percentage. More naive CD4+ cells and higher diversity marked long-lived donors relative to aged donors.

Alongside a J-beta primer mix, a sample-barcoded 5' primer served in a second PCR lasting about 7 to 12 cycles. Paired-end reads containing CDR3 totaled no fewer than 3 million for each sample. Each CDR3 protein gets one entry after TCRdb re-called the 5' RACE reads with MiXCR. The sample includes hundreds of thousands of distinct CDR3 sequences, 29% of them seen just once. Whenever a sample was processed, at least 6 million PBMCs were isolated. CDR1 and CDR2 (germline): SGHDT, YYEEEE. Germline trimming cut 4 bases from V and 2 bases from J; bases unmatched to any gene: 4. The CDR3 covers 14 residues. This clonotype was counted ten times or more. Antigen specificity is unknown.

The sample taken for sequencing was blood. This sequence originates from a woman of 80 years or more in good health. J is TRBJ2-7 and V is TRBV5-6, with 9 bases that match TRBD2. CDR3 nucleotides: TGTGCCAGCAGCCCGACTAGCGGAACCTACGAGCAGTACTTC. As protein: CASSPTSGTYEQYF.